The table lists the clone carrying this TCR beta chain with a few counts. Its antigen is unidentified. Extracted RNA was reverse transcribed into cDNA, the sequencing template. Produced via immunoSEQ multiplex PCR; TCRdb's table is partial and in-frame only. The repertoire holds fewer than 250,000 clones, with 40% to 45% as singletons. This sample's treatment: oral pan-JAK inhibitor, 5-10 mg twice daily. From germline, CDR1 is MDHEN and CDR2 SYDVKM. The CDR3 contains 14 residues. V gave up 2 bases and J gave up 2 bases, with 9 bases separating them. The data originate from a study of CD8+ T cells in alopecia areata. Study-level information: The percentage of affected scalp area served as the score of severity for treated patients.

Findings of the study overall: Uncertain still, given a single nonresponder, is whether baseline CD8+ expansion links to response. Clonality in the scalp and expanded CD8+ clones ranked among the top 100 were significantly decreased by tofacitinib. The study found higher clonality in lesional than normal scalp, especially in alopecia totalis/universalis.

This TCR was sampled from a human donor with alopecia areata. The gene calls are TRBV28 and TRBJ1-2, with D tentatively TRBD1 (6 bases). Sample: CD4+ T cells sorted from blood, taken at approximately week 36, from a patient treated with tofacitinib. In DNA form, the CDR3 reads TGTGCCAGCAGTTTACCCACAGGGAACTATGGCTACACCTTC. It codes for CASSLPTGNYGYTF.